This T cell receptor (beta chain) was recovered during a study of beta chain features in type 1 diabetes (dated by TCRdb to the late 2010s). A note on the overall study: Mean age, gender distribution, total cell number and subset yield were not different between patients and healthy donors. The study compared TCRB repertoires of sorted circulating CD4+ T cell subsets between recently diagnosed type 1 diabetes patients and matched healthy donors. Regulatory and stem cell-like memory subsets were isolated from only 8 patients and 8 healthy donors, whereas naive and central memory subsets came from all 28 donors. A total of about 110 million sorted cells were examined across all samples, and the number of cells per subset was strongly correlated with RNA yield.

Remarks on this clone: Its antigen is not yet known. No base quality values were provided; no much bigger clone lies one nucleotide off.

A single peripheral blood draw of around 120 mL on average was collected from each donor into heparinised tubes. Using a panel that included CD45RO, CCR7, CD25, CD127, CD95 and CD27, naive, central memory, regulatory and stem cell-like memory CD4+ T cells were sorted on a BD FACSAria II. Purity was above 98% for every sorted population. PBMCs were isolated immediately by Lymphoprep density gradient centrifugation and stained directly without culture. So that batch effects would be minimized, each experiment stained and sorted samples in pairs, pairing one healthy donor with one patient. The junction shows trimming of 1 base on V and 5 bases on J, and the gene matches do not reach 18 bases of it. Its CDR3 holds 19 amino acids, cysteine through phenylalanine. Only the CDR3 portion is preserved as DNA: 57 bases, with reading frame beginning at the first base. CDR1 and CDR2 are read off the germline V gene as SGHDN and FVKESK.

Broad study findings and their caveats: Type 1 diabetes patients showed a moderate but significant shortening of TCRB CDR3 length in all four CD4+ subsets. The naive, central memory and regulatory TCRB repertoires appeared to resemble one another more closely among patients than among healthy donors. Shorter templates might be favored by PCR, yet because patient and control samples were amplified and corrected together, any such skew would affect both groups equally. Patients with type 1 diabetes made fewer insertions and deleted more nucleotides at VDJ recombination sites, implying thymic rearrangement abnormalities. Only small numbers of individuals were included in the HLA sub-analyses, which left unresolved whether HLA type had any influence on TCRB rearrangement. Sequencing cDNA rather than genomic DNA could over-represent highly expressing activated cells, although activation and CD3 levels did not differ between groups.

The entire amount of isolated RNA was reverse transcribed using the High Capacity cDNA Reverse Transcription Kit, so the sequenced TCRB transcripts were expressed ones. Deep immunoSEQ sequencing was performed on naive, central memory and regulatory T cell samples, with an average of about 3.6 million total reads per sample. Sorted cells were lysed in RLT buffer, and RNA was extracted using DNase-treated RNeasy Micro or Mini kits according to cell number. Each cell subset was processed separately to prevent cross-contamination, with patient and healthy donor samples processed together. Using the immunoSEQ multiplex PCR, TCRB sequences were amplified from cDNA into 87-bp fragments spanning the CDR3 region. Sequencing of the amplicons was done on the Illumina HiSeq platform. As for the authors' bioinformatics: Synthetic template baselines were used to correct PCR bias computationally, reads within Hamming distance 2 were collapsed, and singletons that could not be merged were discarded. Reads were aligned to IMGT to assign V, D and J genes, CDR3 length, and insertions or deletions at six rearrangement sites. Within each subset, clonotype counts were normalized to sorted cell number, and only after that were true diversity and Gini coefficients computed with the tcR R package. The overlap coefficient, calculated on TCRB nucleotide sequences, was used to measure repertoire sharing. Out-of-frame TCRB sequences from naive cells were analyzed to stand in for the pre-selection repertoire. TCRdb carries this immuneACCESS record with in-frame sequences only. Its versions omit some clonotypes, under half of them owing to an unresolved V gene in the studies checked, with the rest unexplained. V and J calls and clone size follow that table, whereas D and trimming were derived from the DNA. The sample data list around 360,000 clones, and roughly 12% of these were observed just once. Of the sample, 0.0085% to 0.012% is held by the ten largest clones.

This sequence uses TRBV14 and TRBJ2-7; the central 9 bases match TRBD1. This sequence originates from a woman aged 18-30 years with type 1 diabetes. Sample: naive CD4+ T cells from blood. In light of the paper, this sample's cell subset or site label describes: true naive CD4+ T cells. The nucleotide sequence reads TGTGCCAGCAGCCAAGGGGGCCTGACACCCGGGACAGGGATCAACGAGCAGTACTTC. The translation is CASSQGGLTPGTGINEQYF.